These 8 T cell receptor beta chains came from one sample sequenced in a study of cytomegalovirus exposure and HLA in healthy donors. With 60 Vbeta and 13 Jbeta primers, the PCR was carried out. The protocol was immunoSEQ multiplex PCR, while the TCRdb copy is restricted to in-frame clones and leaves out a portion. The table has about 230,000 clones, almost 85% seen once. The material sequenced was PBMCs. These receptors all stem from a woman in her thirties or forties in good health and CMV-seronegative.

This clone has more than one count but fewer than ten. The chain combines TRBV30 with TRBJ2-3, with TRBD2 identical over 7 bases. Germline CDR1 reads GTSNPN; CDR2 reads SVGIG (reference sequence). The length of the CDR3 is 13 residues. The J segment lost 3 bases and the V segment lost 6 bases, leaving 6 bases of the junction unmatched. In DNA, the CDR3 is TGTGCCTGCGGACCGGGGGGTACAGATACGCAGTATTTT. This codes for CACGPGGTDTQYF.

This chain joins TRBV28 and TRBJ1-5, with D possibly TRBD1 on 6 matching bases. This CDR3 spans 15 amino acids. V was cut by 6 bases and J by 6 bases, with 18 bases left in between. CDR1 is MDHEN and CDR2 is SYDVKM in the germline V gene. The CDR3 coding sequence is TGTGCCAGCAGCCCCCAGTGGGGGGGCGGTCAGCCCCAGCATTTT. This codes for CASSPQWGGGQPQHF.

The V gene is TRBV11-3, the J gene TRBJ2-1; TRBD2 might be the D (6 bases). The CDR3 covers 15 residues. V lost 5 bases, J lost 4 bases, and 15 bases lay in between. Germline V CDR1 and CDR2: SGHNT, YENEEA. In DNA form, the CDR3 reads TGTGCCAGCAGCCCCCCCTGGGGGGATTACAATGAGCAGTTCTTC. It codes for CASSPPWGDYNEQFF.

V gene TRBV7-6 combines with J gene TRBJ1-1; D gene uncertain. Germline V lookup: CDR1 SGHVS, CDR2 FNYEAQ. V shed 5 bases and J shed 0 bases, with 7 bases lying between them. This CDR3 comprises 13 residues. Here the CDR3 DNA reads TGTGCCAGCAGCCCGGAGATGAACACTGAAGCTTTCTTT. As protein: CASSPEMNTEAFF.

The rearrangement uses TRBV28 and TRBJ1-2; perhaps TRBD1 as D (6 bases). V was pared by 11 bases and J by 8 bases, with 18 bases between. The V gene's germline CDR1 is MDHEN and CDR2 SYDVKM. This CDR3 contains 12 residues. CDR3: CAEQGSSGGYTF. DNA for the CDR3: TGTGCCGAACAGGGCTCGTCCGGAGGCTACACCTTC.

V is TRBV29-1 and J is TRBJ1-1; 11 positions agree with TRBD1. Germline CDR1 is SQVTM and CDR2 is ANQGSEA. The trim removed 0 bases at V and 3 bases at J, leaving 9 bases unmatched. The CDR3 covers 17 residues. The CDR3 region has the DNA TGCAGCGTTGAAGATTTAGTGGACAGGGGGCTGGACACTGAAGCTTTCTTT. Its protein is CSVEDLVDRGLDTEAFF.

This clone was counted a single time. This chain joins TRBV5-1 and TRBJ1-5, with 9 bases identical to TRBD1. The CDR3 runs 14 residues. The V gene's germline CDR1 is SGHRS and CDR2 YFSETQ. The ends lost 4 bases at V and 6 bases at J; junction bases unmatched: 5. In DNA form, the CDR3 reads TGCGCCAGCAGCATAGGGACAGGGAGTCAGCCCCAGCATTTT. Its protein product is CASSIGTGSQPQHF.

The rearrangement joins TRBV5-5 to TRBJ2-1; 7 nucleotides agree with TRBD1. The ends lost 4 bases at V and 0 bases at J; junction bases unmatched: 7. There are 16 residues in the CDR3. From germline, CDR1 is SGHKS and CDR2 YYEKEE (reference sequence). CDR3 bases: TGTGCCAGCAGCCAGGGACAGTTGAGCTCCTACAATGAGCAGTTCTTC. Translation: CASSQGQLSSYNEQFF.